Listed here are 20 T cell receptor beta chains from one sample, sequenced in a study of blood T cell repertoires in COVID-19 (dated by TCRdb to the early 2020s). The method was the immunoSEQ multiplex PCR assay. Held by TCRdb, this immuneACCESS table contains in-frame sequences only and omits some clones. Under half of the omission traces to an unresolved V gene where checked; the cause of the rest is unknown. This sample has a few hundred thousand clones in its table, and about 87% of those were observed once. The ten top clones hold approximately 7% of the sample. The sample consisted of peripheral blood. The receptors were sampled from a woman between 65 and 79 years old with active or convalescent COVID-19.

This clone was detected once. V usage is TRBV7-9 and J usage is TRBJ2-1; no clear D. This CDR3 contains 15 residues. Trimming removed 2 bases at V and 0 bases at J, with 8 bases between. The V gene's germline CDR1 is SEHNR and CDR2 FQNEAQ (reference sequence). The CDR3 sequence is CASSLSLYSYNEQFF. CDR3 DNA sequence: TGTGCCAGCAGCTTATCGCTATACTCCTACAATGAGCAGTTCTTC.

V usage is TRBV6-2 or TRBV6-3 and J usage is TRBJ2-1, with 9 bases identical to TRBD1. The ends lost 2 bases at V and 0 bases at J; junction bases unmatched: 11. Per the germline V gene, CDR1 is MNHEY and CDR2 is SVGEGT. The CDR3 spans 19 residues. CDR3 in amino acids: CASSYVPGQGLISYNEQFF. Written as DNA, the CDR3 is TGTGCCAGCAGTTACGTCCCGGGACAGGGTTTGATCTCCTACAATGAGCAGTTCTTC.

The chain recombines TRBV3-1 (or the pseudogene TRBV3-2) with TRBJ1-3; the D is unclear. The CDR3 has 16 amino acids. Germline loops: CDR1 LGHDT, CDR2 YNNKEL (reference sequence). Trimming pared 0 bases from V and 0 bases from J, leaving 9 bases between. The CDR3 region is CASSQDAAGSGNTIYF. The CDR3 nucleotides read TGTGCCAGCAGCCAAGATGCCGCGGGCTCTGGAAACACCATATATTTT.

V gene TRBV27 combines with J gene TRBJ1-5; tentatively, D is TRBD1 (6 bases). CDR1 and CDR2 from the germline V gene are MNHEY and SMNVEV (reference sequence). Trimming stripped 5 bases from V and 8 bases from J, with 13 bases between. The CDR3 consists of 13 residues. The CDR3 loop is CASSRGGWEPQHF. The CDR3 DNA is TGTGCCAGCAGTCGGGGGGGCTGGGAGCCCCAGCATTTT.

V usage is TRBV19 and J usage is TRBJ2-2; D unclear. Germline CDR1 and CDR2: LNHDA and SQIVND (reference sequence). The V and J ends lost 4 bases and 1 base respectively, with 4 bases between them. The length of the CDR3 is 13 residues. Written as DNA, the CDR3 is TGTGCCAGTAGTACAAAGAACACCGGGGAGCTGTTTTTT. This codes for CASSTKNTGELFF.

This chain links TRBV7-7 with TRBJ2-7, with TRBD1 matching over 8 bases. The CDR3 has 14 amino acids. The junction had 5 bases not matched to a gene; V was cut back by 5 bases and J by 2 bases. Germline CDR1 is SSHAT and CDR2 is FNYEAQ (reference sequence). In DNA, the CDR3 is TGTGCCAGCAGCCTAGACAGGGGTACCTACGAGCAGTACTTC. Its protein is CASSLDRGTYEQYF.

The chain combines TRBV6-6 with TRBJ1-4, with D possibly matching TRBD1 (6 bases). Trimming took off 2 bases at V and 8 bases at J, with 9 bases between the two ends. Per the germline V gene, CDR1 is MNHNY and CDR2 is SVGAGI (reference sequence). The CDR3 loop spans 13 amino acids. The CDR3 region has the DNA TGTGCCAGCAGTTACCGGGGGGCGGAAAAACTGTTTTTT. As protein: CASSYRGAEKLFF.

This clone was seen once. This sequence joins TRBV19 and TRBJ1-5; 10 bases line up with TRBD1. Looked up from germline, CDR1 is LNHDA and CDR2 is SQIVND (reference sequence). CDR3 length: 15 amino acids. V lost 6 bases, J lost 3 bases, and 5 bases stayed unmatched. The CDR3 protein is CASRAGTGANQPQHF. The CDR3 coding sequence is TGTGCCAGTAGGGCCGGGACAGGGGCCAATCAGCCCCAGCATTTT.

This chain connects TRBV6-2 or TRBV6-3 to TRBJ2-3; D might be TRBD1 (6 bases). Germline V lookup: CDR1 MNHEY, CDR2 SVGEGT. The ends were cut back, 4 bases at V and 1 base at J, with 21 bases in the middle. This CDR3 comprises 18 residues. This CDR3 is CASSFQGHEATGTDTQYF. CDR3 nucleotides: TGTGCCAGCAGTTTTCAGGGGCACGAAGCGACAGGCACAGATACGCAGTATTTT.

A remark on this clone: The junction departs from the called germline gene at one end, perhaps through a read error. This chain connects TRBV6-1 to TRBJ1-1; 8 bases are shared with TRBD1. CDR1 MNHNS and CDR2 SASEGT come from the germline V gene. The CDR3 length is 16 residues. The CDR3 here is CASREGQGLRNTEAFF. The CDR3 nucleotides read TGTGCCAGCAGAGAAGGACAGGGACTTAGGAACACTGAAGCTTTCTTT.

The chain links TRBV5-1 to TRBJ1-4; the D is unclear. There are 15 residues in the CDR3. The V end lost 0 bases, the J end lost 8 bases, and 14 bases lay between the germline ends. Germline V gene sequence: CDR1 SGHRS, CDR2 YFSETQ. The CDR3 is CASSLEQGRREKLFF. Written as DNA, the CDR3 is TGCGCCAGCAGCTTGGAACAAGGGAGACGCGAAAAACTGTTTTTT. The full variable domain, with the rest looked up from reference TRBV5-1 and TRBJ1-4, is KAGVTQTPRYLIKTRGQQVTLSCSPISGHRSVSWYQQTPGQGLQFLFEYFSETQRNKGNFPGRFSGRQFSNSRSEMNVSTLELGDSALYLCASSLEQGRREKLFFGSGTQLSVL.

This clone is a singleton in its sample. The chain combines TRBV19 with TRBJ1-6; D is unclear. The ends were cut back, 2 bases at V and 7 bases at J, with 12 bases in the middle. Germline CDR1 LNHDA, CDR2 SQIVND (reference sequence). This CDR3 comprises 15 residues. The CDR3 loop reads CASSISRQVNSPLHF. CDR3 DNA: TGTGCCAGTAGTATAAGTCGGCAGGTGAATTCACCCCTCCACTTT.

This clone appeared a single time. The chain couples TRBV27 to TRBJ1-2; D unresolved. Germline CDR1 MNHEY, CDR2 SMNVEV (reference sequence). This CDR3 has 14 amino acids. Trimming removed 6 bases from V and 6 bases from J, with 17 bases in between. CDR3 coding DNA: TGTGCCAGCAGCCCGGGTCGCCGGATCGATGGCTACACCTTC. Translation gives CASSPGRRIDGYTF.

The rearrangement uses TRBV5-8 and TRBJ2-1; D is possibly TRBD2 (6 bases). Trimming took 7 bases from V and 7 from J, leaving 6 bases between them. CDR1 is SGHTS and CDR2 is YDEGEE in the germline V gene. The CDR3 sequence is 10 residues long. The CDR3 coding sequence is TGTGCCAGCGGGAGGAATGAGCAGTTCTTC. It encodes CASGRNEQFF. Together with reference TRBV5-8 and TRBJ2-1, the CDR3 gives the full variable domain: EAGVTQSPTHLIKTRGQQATLRCSPISGHTSVYWYQQALGLGLQFLLWYDEGEERNRGNFPPRFSGRQFPNYSSELNVNALELEDSALYLCASGRNEQFFGPGTRLTVL.

The CDR3 loop is CATSDGGLEKLFF. CDR3 DNA: TGTGCCACCAGTGATGGCGGGTTGGAAAAACTGTTTTTT. V usage is TRBV24-1 and J usage is TRBJ1-4; D is uncertain. Germline V gene lookup returns CDR1 KGHDR and CDR2 SFDVKD. This CDR3 is 13 amino acids long. V gave up 3 bases and J gave up 8 bases, with 9 bases separating them.

The chain has TRBV10-3 and TRBJ1-2; 7 bases match TRBD1. Unmatched junction bases numbered 8, after V lost 6 bases and J lost 4 bases. Per germline, CDR1 ENHRY and CDR2 SYGVKD. The CDR3 has 14 residues. This chain's CDR3 is CAIRETGPSYGYTF. The CDR3 region has the DNA TGTGCCATCAGGGAGACAGGGCCCTCCTATGGCTACACCTTC.

This chain uses TRBV9 with TRBJ2-3, with D unclear. CDR3 length equals 14 residues. Germline assignment: CDR1 SGDLS and CDR2 YYNGEE. Trimming cost V 0 bases and J 4 bases, with 9 bases left between them. CDR3 in amino acids: CASSVAAKADTQYF. For the CDR3, the DNA is TGTGCCAGCAGCGTAGCAGCGAAGGCAGATACGCAGTATTTT.

The chain employs TRBV19 and TRBJ1-5; weak D call: TRBD1 (5 bases). Deletions cut 3 bases from V and 0 bases from J, with 21 bases between. Per the germline V gene, CDR1 is LNHDA and CDR2 is SQIVND (reference sequence). The CDR3 is 19 residues long. The CDR3 is CASSMGGPGGSNSNQPQHF. The DNA for the CDR3 is TGTGCCAGTAGTATGGGGGGTCCCGGGGGAAGTAATAGCAATCAGCCCCAGCATTTT.

The rearrangement joins TRBV6-5 to TRBJ1-3; 11 bases map to TRBD1. CDR1 and CDR2 from the germline V gene are MNHEY and SVGAGI. With V trimmed by 4 bases and J by 1 base, 3 bases remained unmatched. The CDR3 is 16 residues long. For the CDR3, the DNA is TGTGCCAGCAGTTTAGGGACAGGGGGTTCTGGAAACACCATATATTTT. It specifies CASSLGTGGSGNTIYF.

The gene calls are TRBV5-4 and TRBJ1-2, with D perhaps TRBD1 (5 bases). This CDR3 has 13 residues. Germline CDR1 SGHNT, CDR2 YYREEE (reference sequence). The V end lost 4 bases, the J end lost 8 bases, and 15 bases lay between the germline ends. The CDR3 loop is CASSLGGGWGYTF. CDR3 sequence (DNA): TGTGCCAGCAGCCTCGGGGGGGGATGGGGCTACACCTTC.